Sequencing of this T cell receptor beta chain was carried out in a study of T cells in Graves' hyperthyroidism and ophthalmopathy. For the study at large: The authors collected peripheral blood at initial diagnosis, before any treatment. General observations from the study: For ophthalmopathy, model prediction preceded onset by a median about six months. Appearing also in blood were most of the thyroid clonotypes expanded above 0.001.

RNA transcripts gave rise to amplified TCR beta CDR3 regions. The HTBI primer set was used in a first-round RT-PCR of the TCR CDR3. TCRdb called the multiplex PCR reads again in MiXCR, with one record for every CDR3 protein. The table shows hundreds of thousands of distinct CDR3 sequences, with about 15% occurring only once. The CDR3 contains 14 residues. Looked up from germline, CDR1 is DFQATT and CDR2 is SNEGSKA (reference sequence). V gave up 3 bases and J gave up 4 bases, with 13 bases separating them. In this sample, this clonotype turned up many times. Its antigen is unidentified. These patients, aged 18 to 65, had recently diagnosed hyperthyroidism lasting under 2 months.

Sequencing was done on a sample of blood. The chain combines TRBV20-1 with TRBJ1-5, with D perhaps TRBD1 (6 bases). The TCR originated in a woman aged 18-30 years with Graves' hyperthyroidism. The CDR3 protein is CSARGAGGNQPQHF. The CDR3 DNA reads as TGCAGTGCTAGGGGGGCAGGTGGAAATCAGCCCCAGCATTTT.